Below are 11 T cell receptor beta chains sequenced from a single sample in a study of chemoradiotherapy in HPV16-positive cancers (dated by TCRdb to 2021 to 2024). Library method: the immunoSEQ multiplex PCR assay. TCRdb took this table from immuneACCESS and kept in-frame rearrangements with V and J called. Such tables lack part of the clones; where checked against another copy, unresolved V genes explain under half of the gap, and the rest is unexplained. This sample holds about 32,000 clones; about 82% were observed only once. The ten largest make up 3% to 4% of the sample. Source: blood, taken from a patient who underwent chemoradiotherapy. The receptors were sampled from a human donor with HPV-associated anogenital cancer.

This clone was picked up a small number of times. The CDR3 nucleotides are TGTGCCAGTACTGAGCGGGGGTTCCAAGAGACCCAGTACTTC. This sequence encodes CASTERGFQETQYF. This rearrangement joins TRBV13 to TRBJ2-5; 8 positions match TRBD2. With 9 bases clipped from V and 1 base from J, the junction kept 7 bases outside the gene matches. Per the germline V gene, CDR1 is PRHDT and CDR2 is FYEKMQ (reference sequence). This CDR3 has 14 amino acids.

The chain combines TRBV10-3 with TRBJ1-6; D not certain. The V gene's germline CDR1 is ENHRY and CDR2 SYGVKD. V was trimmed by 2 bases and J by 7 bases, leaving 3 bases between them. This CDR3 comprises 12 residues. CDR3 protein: CAISEGNSPLHF. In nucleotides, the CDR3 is TGTGCCATCAGTGAGGGGAATTCACCCCTCCACTTT.

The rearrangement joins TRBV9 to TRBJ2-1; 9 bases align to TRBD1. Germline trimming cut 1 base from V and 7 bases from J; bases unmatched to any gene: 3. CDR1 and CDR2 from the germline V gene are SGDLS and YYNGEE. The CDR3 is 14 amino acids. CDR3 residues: CASSVLGQGNEQFF. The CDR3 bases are TGTGCCAGCAGCGTACTTGGACAGGGGAATGAGCAGTTCTTC.

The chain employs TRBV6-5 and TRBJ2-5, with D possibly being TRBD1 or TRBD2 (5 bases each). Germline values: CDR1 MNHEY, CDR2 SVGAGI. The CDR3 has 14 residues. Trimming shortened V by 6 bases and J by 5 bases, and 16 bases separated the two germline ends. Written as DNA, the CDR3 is TGTGCCAGCAGCCCTACTTTGGGACCGGAGACCCAGTACTTC. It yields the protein CASSPTLGPETQYF.

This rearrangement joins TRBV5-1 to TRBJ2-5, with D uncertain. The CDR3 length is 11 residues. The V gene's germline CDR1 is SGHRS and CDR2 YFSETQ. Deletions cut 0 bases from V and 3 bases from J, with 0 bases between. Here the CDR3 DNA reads TGCGCCAGCAGCTTGGAAGAGACCCAGTACTTC. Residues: CASSLEETQYF. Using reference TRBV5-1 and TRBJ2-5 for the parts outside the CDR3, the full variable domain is KAGVTQTPRYLIKTRGQQVTLSCSPISGHRSVSWYQQTPGQGLQFLFEYFSETQRNKGNFPGRFSGRQFSNSRSEMNVSTLELGDSALYLCASSLEETQYFGPGTRLLVL.

CDR3 loop: CASSLSSAGSGQPQHF. The CDR3 bases are TGTGCCAGCAGCTTATCCTCTGCAGGGAGCGGTCAGCCCCAGCATTTT. The chain recombines TRBV7-8 with TRBJ1-5; D is possibly TRBD1 (5 bases). From germline, CDR1 is SGHVS and CDR2 FQNEAQ. The V end lost 2 bases, the J end lost 6 bases, and 17 bases lay between the germline ends. The CDR3 has 16 residues.

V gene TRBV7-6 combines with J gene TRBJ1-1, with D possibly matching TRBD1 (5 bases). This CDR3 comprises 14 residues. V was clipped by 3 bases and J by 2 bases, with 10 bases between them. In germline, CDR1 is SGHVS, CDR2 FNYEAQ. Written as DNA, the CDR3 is TGTGCCAGCAGCTTCGGGGGTCTAAACACTGAAGCTTTCTTT. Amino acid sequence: CASSFGGLNTEAFF.

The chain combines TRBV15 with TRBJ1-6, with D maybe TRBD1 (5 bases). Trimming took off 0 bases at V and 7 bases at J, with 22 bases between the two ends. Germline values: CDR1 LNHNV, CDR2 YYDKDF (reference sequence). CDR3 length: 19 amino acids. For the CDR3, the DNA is TGTGCCACCAGCAGAGATCAGGGAATGGTGTCGGCGGGGAATTCACCCCTCCACTTT. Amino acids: CATSRDQGMVSAGNSPLHF.

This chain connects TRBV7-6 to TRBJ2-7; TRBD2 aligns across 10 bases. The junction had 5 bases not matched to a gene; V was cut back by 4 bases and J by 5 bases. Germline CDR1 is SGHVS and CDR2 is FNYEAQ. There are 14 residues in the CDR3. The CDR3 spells CASSSLAGSHEQYF. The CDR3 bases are TGTGCCAGCAGCTCACTAGCGGGAAGCCACGAGCAGTACTTC.

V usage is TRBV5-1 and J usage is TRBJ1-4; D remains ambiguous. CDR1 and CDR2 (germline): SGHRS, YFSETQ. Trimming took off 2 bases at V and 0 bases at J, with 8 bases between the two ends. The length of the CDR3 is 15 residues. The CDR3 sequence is CASSFLAATNEKLFF. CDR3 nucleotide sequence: TGCGCCAGCAGCTTTTTGGCCGCAACTAATGAAAAACTGTTTTTT.

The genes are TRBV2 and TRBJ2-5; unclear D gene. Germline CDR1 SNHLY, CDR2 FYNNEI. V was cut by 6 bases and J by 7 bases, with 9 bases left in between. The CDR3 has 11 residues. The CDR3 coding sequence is TGTGCCAGCAGCTTTAGGTTGACCCAGTACTTC. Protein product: CASSFRLTQYF.